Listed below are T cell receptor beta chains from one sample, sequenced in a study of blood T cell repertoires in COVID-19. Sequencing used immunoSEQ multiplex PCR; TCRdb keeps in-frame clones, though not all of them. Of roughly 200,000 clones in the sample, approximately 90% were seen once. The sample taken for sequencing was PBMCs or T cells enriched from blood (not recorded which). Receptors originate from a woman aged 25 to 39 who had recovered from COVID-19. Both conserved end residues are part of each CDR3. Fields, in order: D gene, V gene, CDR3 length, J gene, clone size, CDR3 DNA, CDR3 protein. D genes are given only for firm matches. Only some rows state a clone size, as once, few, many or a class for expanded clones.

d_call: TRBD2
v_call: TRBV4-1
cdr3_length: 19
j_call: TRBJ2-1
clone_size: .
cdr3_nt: TGCGCCAGCAGCCATGCCGGGACTAGCGGACGAAGCTCCTACAATGAGCAGTTCTTC
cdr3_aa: CASSHAGTSGRSSYNEQFF

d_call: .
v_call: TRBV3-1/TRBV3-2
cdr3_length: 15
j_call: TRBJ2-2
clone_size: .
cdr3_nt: TGTGCCAGCAGCCAAGCCCAGGGAACCAACGGGGAGCTGTTTTTT
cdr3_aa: CASSQAQGTNGELFF

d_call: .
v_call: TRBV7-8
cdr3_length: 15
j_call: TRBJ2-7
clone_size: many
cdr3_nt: TGTGCCAGCAGCCTTAGCGGGGCAGGGGGCTACGAGCAGTACTTC
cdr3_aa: CASSLSGAGGYEQYF

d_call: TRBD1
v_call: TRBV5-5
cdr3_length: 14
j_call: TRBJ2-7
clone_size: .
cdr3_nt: TGTGCCAGCAGCCAGGGACAGGGGCCCTACGAGCAGTACTTC
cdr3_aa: CASSQGQGPYEQYF

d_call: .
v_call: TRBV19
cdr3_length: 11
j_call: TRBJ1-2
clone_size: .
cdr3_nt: TGTGCCAGTAGTACCGGGTTTGGCTACACCTTC
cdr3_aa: CASSTGFGYTF

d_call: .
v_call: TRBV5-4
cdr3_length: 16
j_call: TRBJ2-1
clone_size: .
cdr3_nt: TGTGCCAGCAGCTTGGCCTCTGCCTTTCGGTACAATGAGCAGTTCTTC
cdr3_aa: CASSLASAFRYNEQFF

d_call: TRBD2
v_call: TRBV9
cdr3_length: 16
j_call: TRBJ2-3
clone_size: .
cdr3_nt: TGTGCCAGCAGCGTGGGTTGGCGGGGGGGTGGAGATACGCAGTATTTT
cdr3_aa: CASSVGWRGGGDTQYF

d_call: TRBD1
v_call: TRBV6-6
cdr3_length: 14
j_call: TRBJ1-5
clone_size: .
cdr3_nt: TGTGCCAGCAGCCAAGGGACAGTCAATCAGCCCCAGCATTTT
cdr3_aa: CASSQGTVNQPQHF

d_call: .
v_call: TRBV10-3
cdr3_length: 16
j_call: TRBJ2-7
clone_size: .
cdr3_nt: TGTGCCATCAGTGAGTCGAATGGCCTAGCGTTCTACGAGCAGTACTTC
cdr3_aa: CAISESNGLAFYEQYF

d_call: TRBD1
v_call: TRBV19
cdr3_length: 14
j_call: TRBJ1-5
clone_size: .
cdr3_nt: TGTGCCAGTAGTATGGACAGGGCCTATCAGCCCCAGCATTTT
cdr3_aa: CASSMDRAYQPQHF

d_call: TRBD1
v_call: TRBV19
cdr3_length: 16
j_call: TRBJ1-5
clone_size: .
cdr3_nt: TGTGCCAGTAGTACCCACGGACAGGGTGGAGATCAGCCCCAGCATTTT
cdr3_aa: CASSTHGQGGDQPQHF

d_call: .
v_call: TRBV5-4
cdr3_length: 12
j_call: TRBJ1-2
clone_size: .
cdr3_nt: TGTGCCAGTACCGGGGTTAACTATGGCTACACCTTC
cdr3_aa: CASTGVNYGYTF

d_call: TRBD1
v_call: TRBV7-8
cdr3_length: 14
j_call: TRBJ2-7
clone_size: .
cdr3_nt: TGTGCCAGCAGCCGAGACCAGGGGGCACACGAGCAGTACTTC
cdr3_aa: CASSRDQGAHEQYF

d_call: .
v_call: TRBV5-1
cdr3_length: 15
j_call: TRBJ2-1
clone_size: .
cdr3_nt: TGCGCCAGCAGCTTGGCCGGGGTGGGCACCAATGAGCAGTTCTTC
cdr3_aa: CASSLAGVGTNEQFF

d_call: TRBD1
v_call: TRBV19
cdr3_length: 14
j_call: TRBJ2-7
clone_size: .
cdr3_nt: TGTGCCAGTAGGCGGACAGGGGACTCCTACGAGCAGTACTTC
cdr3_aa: CASRRTGDSYEQYF

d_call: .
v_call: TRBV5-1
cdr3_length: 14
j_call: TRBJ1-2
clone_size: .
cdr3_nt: TGCGCCAGCAGCGCCCGGCAGGATGGCTATGGCTACACCTTC
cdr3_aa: CASSARQDGYGYTF

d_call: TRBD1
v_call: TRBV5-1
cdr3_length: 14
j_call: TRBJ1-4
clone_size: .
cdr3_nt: TGCGCCAGCAGCCCGGGACAGAGGAATGAAAAACTGTTTTTT
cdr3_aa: CASSPGQRNEKLFF

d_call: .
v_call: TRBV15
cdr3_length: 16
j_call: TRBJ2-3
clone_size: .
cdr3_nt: TGTGCCACCAGCCCCCCCCCGGAGGGACCAAAGGATACGCAGTATTTT
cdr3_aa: CATSPPPEGPKDTQYF

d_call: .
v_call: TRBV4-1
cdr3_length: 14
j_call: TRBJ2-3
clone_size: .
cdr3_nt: TGCGCCAGCAGCCCTCAGGTGAACACAGATACGCAGTATTTT
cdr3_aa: CASSPQVNTDTQYF

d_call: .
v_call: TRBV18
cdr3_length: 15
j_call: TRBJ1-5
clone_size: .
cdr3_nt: TGTGCCAGCTCACCGGGGAGTGGGGTCTCGCAGCCCCAGCATTTT
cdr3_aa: CASSPGSGVSQPQHF

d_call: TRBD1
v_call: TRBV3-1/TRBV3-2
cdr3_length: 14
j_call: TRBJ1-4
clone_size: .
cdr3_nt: TGTGCCAGCAGCCCATGGACAGGGGGGGAAAAACTGTTTTTT
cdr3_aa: CASSPWTGGEKLFF

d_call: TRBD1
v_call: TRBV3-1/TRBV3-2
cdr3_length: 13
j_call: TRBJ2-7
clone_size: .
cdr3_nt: TGTGCCAGCAGCGGCACAGGGGGCGGGGAGCAGTACTTC
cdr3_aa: CASSGTGGGEQYF

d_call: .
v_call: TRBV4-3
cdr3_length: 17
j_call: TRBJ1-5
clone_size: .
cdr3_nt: TGCGCCAGCAGCCAAGACAGGGTCGCGTCTAGCAATCAGCCCCAGCATTTT
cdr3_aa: CASSQDRVASSNQPQHF

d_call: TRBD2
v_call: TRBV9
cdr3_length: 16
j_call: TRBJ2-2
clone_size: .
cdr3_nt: TGTGCCAGCAGCCCCCTAGCGGATATTTACACCGGGGAGCTGTTTTTT
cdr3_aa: CASSPLADIYTGELFF

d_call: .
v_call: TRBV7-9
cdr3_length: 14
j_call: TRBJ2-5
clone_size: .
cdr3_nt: TGTGCCAGCAGCTCATACGGCGGTGGAGAGACCCAGTACTTC
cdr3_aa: CASSSYGGGETQYF

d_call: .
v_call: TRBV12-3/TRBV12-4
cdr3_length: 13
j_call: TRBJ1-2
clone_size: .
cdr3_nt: TGTGCCAGCAGCCGGGACTTACCAAATGGCTACACCTTC
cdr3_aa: CASSRDLPNGYTF

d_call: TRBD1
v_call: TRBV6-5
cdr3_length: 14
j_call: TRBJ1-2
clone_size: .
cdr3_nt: TGTGCCAGCATGTCCGACAGGGGCACCTATGGCTACACCTTC
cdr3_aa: CASMSDRGTYGYTF

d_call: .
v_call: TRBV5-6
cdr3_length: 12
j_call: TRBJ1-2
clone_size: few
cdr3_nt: TGTGCCAGCAGCTTTGCACGCGATGGCTACACCTTC
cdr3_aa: CASSFARDGYTF

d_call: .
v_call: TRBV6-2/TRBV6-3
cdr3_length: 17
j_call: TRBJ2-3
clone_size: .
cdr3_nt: TGTGCCAGCAGTTACTCGCTCGAAACAGGTTCCACAGATACGCAGTATTTT
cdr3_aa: CASSYSLETGSTDTQYF

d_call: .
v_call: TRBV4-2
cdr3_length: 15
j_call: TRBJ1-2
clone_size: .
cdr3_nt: TGTGCCAGCAGCCAAGATCAAGGGGGTGCCTATGGCTACACCTTC
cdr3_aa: CASSQDQGGAYGYTF

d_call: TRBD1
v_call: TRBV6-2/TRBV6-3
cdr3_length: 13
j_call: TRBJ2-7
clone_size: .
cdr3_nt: TGTGCCAGCAGTCTCGGACAGGTCTACGAGCAGTACTTC
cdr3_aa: CASSLGQVYEQYF

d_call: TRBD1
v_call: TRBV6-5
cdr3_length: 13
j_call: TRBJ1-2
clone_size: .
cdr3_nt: TGTGCCAGCACCCCAGGGGGGATCTATGGCTACACCTTC
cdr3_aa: CASTPGGIYGYTF

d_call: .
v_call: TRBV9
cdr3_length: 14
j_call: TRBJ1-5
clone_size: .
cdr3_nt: TGTGCCAGCAGCGGTCAGGGGTTGGGGCAGCCCCAGCATTTT
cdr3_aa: CASSGQGLGQPQHF

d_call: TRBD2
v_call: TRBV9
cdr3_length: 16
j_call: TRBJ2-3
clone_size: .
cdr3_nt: TGTGCCAGCACCCTCAGCGGGGGGACCCAGGGAGATACGCAGTATTTT
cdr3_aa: CASTLSGGTQGDTQYF

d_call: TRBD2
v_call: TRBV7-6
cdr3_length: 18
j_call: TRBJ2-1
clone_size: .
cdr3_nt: TGTGCCAGCAGCTTAACTAGCGGGGGGGTTAGCTCCTACAATGAGCAGTTCTTC
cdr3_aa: CASSLTSGGVSSYNEQFF

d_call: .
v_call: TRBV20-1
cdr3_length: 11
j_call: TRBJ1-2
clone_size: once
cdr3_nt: TGCAGTGCTCGCGAACTCGGTGGCTACACCTTC
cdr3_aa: CSARELGGYTF

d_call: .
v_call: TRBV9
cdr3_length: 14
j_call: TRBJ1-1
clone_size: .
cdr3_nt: TGTGCCAGCAGCGTAGACGGTTTGAGCACTGAAGCTTTCTTT
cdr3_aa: CASSVDGLSTEAFF